These 24 T cell receptor beta chains were sequenced from one sample in a study of response to subunit inactivated influenza vaccine. One entry per CDR3 protein results from TCRdb running MiXCR on the RT-PCR reads. The table lists over 650,000 distinct CDR3 sequences, under 20% of them singletons. Sequenced material: PBMCs from blood, taken roughly 5 days after vaccination. The receptors were gathered from a man aged 50 to 59 who received an inactivated influenza vaccine.

This clonotype was picked up a small number of times. The V and J genes are TRBV4-3 and TRBJ2-1; D may correspond to TRBD1 or TRBD2 (5 bases each). V was trimmed by 0 bases and J by 2 bases, leaving 14 bases between them. This CDR3 region has 17 residues. Germline CDR1 reads LGHNA; CDR2 reads YSLEER. The chain's CDR3 is CASSQDLWGSAYNEQFF. CDR3 coding DNA: TGCGCCAGCAGCCAAGATCTGTGGGGGTCGGCCTACAATGAGCAGTTCTTC.

This clonotype was counted at least ten times. This chain links TRBV29-1 with TRBJ1-1; D unclear. The CDR3 runs to 15 residues. Trimming shortened V by 4 bases and J by 0 bases, and 15 bases separated the two germline ends. Looked up from germline, CDR1 is SQVTM and CDR2 is ANQGSEA. The CDR3 coding sequence is TGCAGCGTTGTCCCCGTGCCGGGAATGAACACTGAAGCTTTCTTT. It codes for CSVVPVPGMNTEAFF.

This clonotype was picked up a small number of times. The chain employs TRBV20-1 and TRBJ2-7; 11 nucleotides align to TRBD2. Losses at the gene ends were 1 base for V and 9 bases for J; bases not matched to a gene: 2. This CDR3 is 12 amino acids long. CDR1 is DFQATT and CDR2 is SNEGSKA in the germline V gene (reference sequence). This CDR3 reads CSARASGRLQYF. In DNA, the CDR3 is TGCAGTGCTAGAGCTAGCGGGAGGCTGCAGTACTTC.

This clonotype has just a few counts. V usage is TRBV9 and J usage is TRBJ2-2; D possibly corresponds to TRBD1 (6 bases). Germline V gene data show CDR1 as SGDLS and CDR2 as YYNGEE. V was cut by 2 bases and J by 4 bases, with 12 bases left in between. This CDR3 has 15 amino acids. CDR3 amino acids: CASSVIQGSTGELFF. In DNA form, the CDR3 reads TGTGCCAGCAGCGTGATACAGGGAAGCACCGGGGAGCTGTTTTTT.

The chain recombines TRBV18 with TRBJ1-2; D remains unclear. V gave up 2 bases and J gave up 5 bases, with 12 bases separating them. Germline CDR1 reads KGHSH; CDR2 reads LQKENI. This CDR3 has 14 amino acids. The CDR3 here is CASSPSREGYGYTF. In DNA form, the CDR3 reads TGTGCCAGCTCACCATCCCGGGAAGGGTATGGCTACACCTTC. Looking up the rest from reference TRBV18 and TRBJ1-2 gives the full variable domain: NAGVMQNPRHLVRRRGQEARLRCSPMKGHSHVYWYRQLPEEGLKFMVYLQKENIIDESGMPKERFSAEFPKEGPSILRIQQVVRGDSAAYFCASSPSREGYGYTFGSGTRLTVV.

At least ten counts were recorded for this clonotype. The V and J genes are TRBV5-1 and TRBJ2-2; 9 bases match TRBD1. The CDR3 length is 15 residues. V trimming: 4 bases; J trimming: 5 bases; junction bases outside the gene matches: 6. CDR1 SGHRS and CDR2 YFSETQ come from the germline V gene. CDR3 amino acids: CASSTDRGTTGELFF. CDR3 coding DNA: TGCGCCAGCAGCACAGACAGGGGGACGACCGGGGAGCTGTTTTTT.

J is TRBJ2-5 and V is TRBV7-9; no firm D call. CDR1 is SEHNR, CDR2 FQNEAQ, per germline (reference sequence). The ends were cut back, 5 bases at V and 5 bases at J, with 18 bases in the middle. This CDR3 contains 15 residues. DNA of the CDR3: TGTGCCAGCAGCGTTAGTTTCTCTGGGTCTGAGACCCAGTACTTC. It is translated as CASSVSFSGSETQYF.

The V and J genes are TRBV4-1 and TRBJ1-4; D is uncertain. V dropped 5 bases and J dropped 2 bases, with 9 bases sitting between them. Looked up from germline, CDR1 is MGHRA and CDR2 is YSYEKL. The CDR3 runs 14 residues. The CDR3 here is CASSREGTNEKLFF. The CDR3 nucleotides read TGCGCCAGCAGCAGGGAGGGCACTAATGAAAAACTGTTTTTT.

This sequence joins TRBV9 and TRBJ2-5; 7 bases are a match to TRBD2. The germline CDR1 and CDR2 sequences are SGDLS and YYNGEE. After removal of 1 base from V and 1 base from J, the junction contained 4 bases not matched to a gene. The length of the CDR3 is 15 residues. CDR3 protein: CASSVSSGSQETQYF. CDR3 DNA: TGTGCCAGCAGCGTATCTAGCGGATCCCAAGAGACCCAGTACTTC.

Here the CDR3 reads CASSFILGFSGELFF. The CDR3 DNA sequence: TGTGCCAGCAGCTTCATATTGGGGTTCTCCGGGGAGCTGTTTTTT. J is TRBJ2-2 and V is TRBV7-9; no clear D gene. The CDR3 has 15 residues. Trimming removed 3 bases at V and 6 bases at J, with 14 bases between. CDR1 and CDR2 from the germline V gene are SEHNR and FQNEAQ (reference sequence).

This chain links TRBV5-6 with TRBJ2-1; tentative D call: TRBD1 (6 bases). The CDR3 sequence is 12 residues long. Germline V gene sequence: CDR1 SGHDT, CDR2 YYEEEE. V lost 2 bases and J 7 bases, leaving 7 bases between the germline ends. The CDR3 region is CASSFDRNEQFF. CDR3 nucleotides: TGTGCCAGCAGCTTTGACAGGAATGAGCAGTTCTTC.

This chain uses TRBV10-3 with TRBJ2-1; D uncertain. Deletions cut 3 bases from V and 10 bases from J, with 13 bases between. CDR1 and CDR2 from the germline V gene are ENHRY and SYGVKD. The CDR3 spans 13 residues. The CDR3 region has the DNA TGTGCCATCAGTGACCTACTGGGCATGGAGCAGTTCTTC. Its protein is CAISDLLGMEQFF.

This clonotype occurred many times. The chain carries TRBV20-1 and TRBJ1-1; D is unclear. There are 14 residues in the CDR3. V was pared by 0 bases and J by 1 base, with 9 bases between. Germline lookup yields CDR1 DFQATT and CDR2 SNEGSKA (reference sequence). CDR3 region: CSARDRTKNTEAFF. CDR3 DNA: TGCAGTGCTAGAGACCGCACCAAGAACACTGAAGCTTTCTTT.

This chain joins TRBV28 and TRBJ2-7; 8 positions agree with TRBD2. Germline-derived CDR1 and CDR2 are MDHEN and SYDVKM. V shed 8 bases and J 5 bases; nucleotides not matched to a gene: 11. CDR3 length: 14 amino acids. CDR3 region: CASEPGTRKNEQYF. The CDR3 DNA sequence: TGTGCCAGCGAGCCCGGGACTAGAAAGAACGAGCAGTACTTC.

The table lists this clonotype with a few counts. The chain links TRBV21-1 to TRBJ2-5; TRBD2, the table's D call, lacks a check against the DNA. TRBV21-1 is annotated as a pseudogene. The CDR3 is 15 amino acids. The CDR3 loop is CASSKAEGLRETQYF. The CDR3 DNA reads TGTGCCAGCAGCAAAGCTGAGGGTTTAAGAGAGACCCAGTACTTC.

This clonotype was picked up one time. This chain uses TRBV15 with TRBJ2-5; D gene ambiguous. Trimming shortened V by 0 bases and J by 0 bases, and 14 bases separated the two germline ends. This CDR3 spans 17 amino acids. Germline CDR1 reads LNHNV; CDR2 reads YYDKDF (reference sequence). This CDR3 is CATSRDYARKYQETQYF. CDR3 sequence (DNA): TGTGCCACCAGCAGAGATTATGCCAGGAAGTACCAAGAGACCCAGTACTTC.

This clonotype was recorded a few times. The chain combines TRBV15 with TRBJ1-5, with D perhaps matching TRBD1 (5 bases). This CDR3 contains 14 residues. Germline V lookup: CDR1 LNHNV, CDR2 YYDKDF (reference sequence). The germline V and J ends were trimmed by 0 bases and 9 bases, with 12 bases remaining between them. CDR3 residues: CATSREAGWRPQHF. CDR3 sequence (DNA): TGTGCCACCAGCAGAGAGGCAGGGTGGCGGCCCCAGCATTTT.

This clonotype has a single count. The chain recombines TRBV5-5 with TRBJ1-2, with no clear D. The CDR3 has 15 amino acids. Germline V gene data show CDR1 as SGHKS and CDR2 as YYEKEE (reference sequence). Trimming left V 1 base short and J 1 base short, with 11 bases between. The CDR3 nucleotides are TGTGCCAGCAGCTTGTCTAGCAGTGATAACTATGGCTACACCTTC. Its translation: CASSLSSSDNYGYTF.

This clonotype showed up just a few times. V gene TRBV20-1 combines with J gene TRBJ1-2; tentative D call: TRBD1 (5 bases). This CDR3 comprises 13 residues. V was trimmed by 5 bases and J by 7 bases, leaving 17 bases between them. Looked up from germline, CDR1 is DFQATT and CDR2 is SNEGSKA (reference sequence). The CDR3 DNA is TGCAGTGCTCCTAGGGAGGGGACGGGTGGCTACACCTTC. As protein: CSAPREGTGGYTF.

The V call is TRBV28, the J call TRBJ2-5, with D tentatively TRBD1 (6 bases). The CDR3 totals 15 residues. V was clipped by 2 bases and J by 2 bases, with 12 bases between them. Germline CDR1 MDHEN, CDR2 SYDVKM. The chain's CDR3 is CASSLIRGIQETQYF. CDR3 nucleotides: TGTGCCAGCAGTTTAATCAGGGGAATACAAGAGACCCAGTACTTC.

The chain carries TRBV20-1 and TRBJ2-1; unclear D gene. There are 16 residues in the CDR3. CDR1 DFQATT and CDR2 SNEGSKA come from the germline V gene (reference sequence). Trimming took 1 base from V and 0 from J, leaving 13 bases between them. The CDR3 region is CSARVRQLSSYNEQFF. The CDR3, as DNA: TGCAGTGCTAGAGTACGTCAACTGAGCTCCTACAATGAGCAGTTCTTC.

This clonotype was counted between two and nine times. The genes are TRBV7-9 and TRBJ2-3; the match to TRBD2 covers 8 bases. Per germline, CDR1 SEHNR and CDR2 FQNEAQ (reference sequence). Trimming removed 6 bases from V and 12 bases from J; junction bases left unmatched: 23. The CDR3 contains 17 residues. The CDR3 coding sequence is TGTGCCAGCAGTCAGGGTCGCAGCGGGTCGGGAGGGCCCACCCAGTATTTT. Its protein is CASSQGRSGSGGPTQYF.

This clonotype was recorded many times. The chain has TRBV6-2 or TRBV6-3 and TRBJ2-7, with TRBD1 as a possible D gene (5 bases). CDR3 length equals 16 residues. Germline V CDR1 and CDR2: MNHEY, SVGEGT. V shed 0 bases and J shed 0 bases, with 12 bases lying between them. DNA for the CDR3: TGTGCCAGCAGTTACTCGACACAGGACATCTCCTACGAGCAGTACTTC. This gives the protein CASSYSTQDISYEQYF.

This clonotype was counted ten times or more. V usage is TRBV6-5 and J usage is TRBJ2-3; D might be TRBD2 (6 bases). CDR3 length equals 15 residues. CDR1 is MNHEY, CDR2 SVGAGI, per germline. Trimming took off 0 bases at V and 1 base at J, with 8 bases between the two ends. The DNA for the CDR3 is TGTGCCAGCAGTTACTCTAGCGGACGCACAGATACGCAGTATTTT. The encoded protein is CASSYSSGRTDTQYF.